The subject of this entry is one T cell receptor beta chain. This entry is derived from a study of blood T cell repertoires in COVID-19. Some clones are missing from TCRdb's copy, which holds only in-frame ones; the method was immunoSEQ multiplex PCR. The data hold a few hundred thousand clones, with about 91% observed a single time. V lost 4 bases and J 6 bases, leaving 16 bases between the germline ends. Germline V lookup: CDR1 MDHEN, CDR2 SYDVKM. The CDR3 sequence is 14 residues long. Sequencing was performed on PBMCs or T cells enriched from blood (not recorded which). The V call is TRBV28, the J call TRBJ2-7; tentative D call: TRBD1 (6 bases). The clonotype originates from a woman aged 50 to 60 with acute COVID-19. The CDR3 DNA follows: TGTGCCAGCAGTTCCACCAATAGGGGGATCGAGCAGTACTTC. As protein: CASSSTNRGIEQYF.